This TCR beta chain was captured in a study of neurological immune-mediated disorders. As for the cDNA, it was generated by 5'RACE with 10-nucleotide random UMIs. TCRdb redid the calling of the 5' RACE reads with MiXCR, one entry per CDR3 protein. The data hold some 95,000 distinct CDR3 sequences, with approximately 3.3% observed a single time. The source is a woman aged 18-30 years with multiple sclerosis. The source material was PBMCs.

The CDR3, as DNA: TGTGCCAGCAGCCTAGGACAGCAGTTCGGTGGCTACACCTTC. Translated, it gives CASSLGQQFGGYTF. This chain links TRBV5-5 with TRBJ1-2, with D possibly being TRBD1 (6 bases). Germline-derived CDR1 and CDR2 are SGHKS and YYEKEE (reference sequence). Between the trimmed V and J ends, which lost 4 bases and 7 bases, there was a span of 17 bases. The CDR3 has 14 residues. The full variable domain, in which reference TRBV5-5 and TRBJ1-2 provide the parts outside the CDR3, is DAGVTQSPTHLIKTRGQQVTLRCSPISGHKSVSWYQQVLGQGPQFIFQYYEKEERGRGNFPDRFSARQFPNYSSELNVNALLLGDSALYLCASSLGQQFGGYTFGSGTRLTVV.